The 23 T cell receptor beta chains in this list originate from one sample, sequenced in a study of beta chain features in type 1 diabetes. Study-wide results and limits: Significant though moderate, a shortening of TCRB CDR3s appeared in all four CD4+ subsets of Type 1 diabetes patients.

The antigens of these receptors remain unknown. Since all of the isolated RNA was reverse transcribed, expressed TCRB transcripts were what got sequenced. Clones were sequenced by immunoSEQ multiplex PCR, and TCRdb holds only the in-frame ones, with some missing. The sample has fewer than 300,000 clones, about 11% seen once. The sample consisted of naive CD4+ T cells from blood. All receptors derive from a man in his thirties or forties with type 1 diabetes.

This clone was seen more than once but under ten times. The gene calls are TRBV9 and TRBJ2-3, with a possible D match to TRBD2 (6 bases). The CDR3 sequence is 17 residues long. Germline V gene sequence: CDR1 SGDLS, CDR2 YYNGEE. V shed 3 bases and J shed 5 bases, with 22 bases lying between them. The CDR3 sequence is CASSALAYSGGVDTQYF. The CDR3 DNA reads TGTGCCAGCAGCGCACTAGCCTATAGCGGTGGTGTAGATACGCAGTATTTT.

The V call is TRBV2, the J call TRBJ2-6; D is unresolved. The CDR3 totals 12 residues. Per germline, CDR1 SNHLY and CDR2 FYNNEI. Trimming pared 4 bases from V and 10 bases from J, leaving 8 bases between. For the CDR3, the DNA is TGTGCCAGCAGTGCGCACTCAAACGTCCTGACTTTC. Protein: CASSAHSNVLTF.

This clone was counted a few times. The chain carries TRBV9 and TRBJ1-1, with 8 bases that match TRBD1. Looked up from germline, CDR1 is SGDLS and CDR2 is YYNGEE. Germline trimming cut 3 bases from V and 3 bases from J; bases unmatched to any gene: 4. This CDR3 has 14 residues. CDR3 sequence: CASSADRGDTEAFF. CDR3 coding DNA: TGTGCCAGCAGCGCCGACAGGGGCGACACTGAAGCTTTCTTT.

The rearrangement joins TRBV29-1 to TRBJ2-1; perhaps TRBD2 as D (6 bases). Trimming pared 6 bases from V and 1 base from J, leaving 13 bases between. CDR1 and CDR2 (germline): SQVTM, ANQGSEA. This CDR3 is built from 14 residues. CDR3 nucleotide sequence: TGCAGCGTGGCTTCCGGGAGTTCCTACAATGAGCAGTTCTTC. The encoded protein is CSVASGSSYNEQFF.

This clone was observed a handful of times. This sequence joins TRBV9 and TRBJ2-5; 12 bases agree with TRBD2. The CDR3 spans 16 residues. V trimming: 6 bases; J trimming: 3 bases; junction bases outside the gene matches: 9. Germline-derived CDR1 and CDR2 are SGDLS and YYNGEE. CDR3 residues: CASTLGASGGEETQYF. The CDR3 DNA follows: TGTGCCAGCACCCTAGGGGCTAGCGGGGGGGAAGAGACCCAGTACTTC.

The genes are TRBV14 and TRBJ2-2; 14 positions match TRBD2. Losses at the gene ends were 5 bases for V and 0 bases for J; bases not matched to a gene: 8. This CDR3 contains 19 residues. Germline CDR1 SGHDN, CDR2 FVKESK. CDR3 protein: CASSVRLAGGPSNTGELFF. CDR3 coding DNA: TGTGCCAGCAGCGTAAGACTAGCGGGGGGGCCGTCGAACACCGGGGAGCTGTTTTTT.

The chain employs TRBV4-3 and TRBJ2-5; tentatively, D is TRBD2 (6 bases). Trimming took 4 bases from V and 5 from J, leaving 17 bases between them. There are 15 residues in the CDR3. Germline CDR1 and CDR2: LGHNA and YSLEER. CDR3 in amino acids: CASSPDVDGRETQYF. CDR3 sequence (DNA): TGCGCCAGCAGCCCAGATGTCGATGGGAGGGAGACCCAGTACTTC.

This clone showed up just a few times. The chain recombines TRBV5-4 with TRBJ1-1, with a weak D call TRBD1 (6 bases). CDR1 and CDR2 (germline): SGHNT, YYREEE (reference sequence). V lost 4 bases and J lost 1, with 8 bases in between. This CDR3 comprises 13 residues. The CDR3 reads CASSQTGNTEAFF. CDR3 DNA sequence: TGTGCCAGCAGCCAGACAGGGAACACTGAAGCTTTCTTT.

Remarks on this clone: Other nucleotide sequences from this sample produce the same CDR3. This chain joins TRBV18 and TRBJ1-5; D unclear. The V gene lost 2 bases and the J gene lost 5 bases, with 7 bases spanning the gap. The CDR3 extends over 13 amino acids. Germline values: CDR1 KGHSH, CDR2 LQKENI. In DNA form, the CDR3 reads TGTGCCAGCTCACCAGGGAGGGATCAGCCCCAGCATTTT. Its translation: CASSPGRDQPQHF.

This chain connects TRBV15 to TRBJ1-2; 8 bases match TRBD1. J lost 0 bases, V lost 5 bases, and 17 bases had no gene match. CDR3 length: 19 amino acids. Germline loops: CDR1 LNHNV, CDR2 YYDKDF (reference sequence). DNA of the CDR3: TGTGCCACCAGCGCCCCCGGGGGACAGGCGTCTACAGCTAACTATGGCTACACCTTC. Protein sequence: CATSAPGGQASTANYGYTF.

Only a few counts were recorded for this clone. A junction boundary mismatches the germline segment, possibly from a read error. The V and J genes are TRBV28 and TRBJ2-1; D unclear. CDR3 length: 13 amino acids. CDR1 MDHEN and CDR2 SYDVKM come from the germline V gene. CDR3 loop: CASSLGSRFSGLF. DNA of the CDR3: TGTGCCAGCAGTTTAGGGTCACGGTTTTCGGGTCTCTTC.

This clone was detected a few times. The rearrangement links TRBV9 to TRBJ1-2, with TRBD1 matching 8 bases. Germline assignment: CDR1 SGDLS and CDR2 YYNGEE. V shed 1 base and J 7 bases; nucleotides not matched to a gene: 9. The length of the CDR3 is 15 residues. The CDR3 DNA is TGTGCCAGCAGCGTATCAGGGCAGGGGGCGCGTGGCTACACCTTC. Translation: CASSVSGQGARGYTF.

This rearrangement joins TRBV5-1 to TRBJ2-3; D not certain. Germline assignment: CDR1 SGHRS and CDR2 YFSETQ. The length of the CDR3 is 13 residues. V was shortened by 4 bases and J by 1 base, with 7 bases between the two germline ends. CDR3 bases: TGCGCCAGCAGCCCTGAGGGCACAGATACGCAGTATTTT. Its translation: CASSPEGTDTQYF. The full variable domain, with the rest looked up from reference TRBV5-1 and TRBJ2-3, is KAGVTQTPRYLIKTRGQQVTLSCSPISGHRSVSWYQQTPGQGLQFLFEYFSETQRNKGNFPGRFSGRQFSNSRSEMNVSTLELGDSALYLCASSPEGTDTQYFGPGTRLTVL.

In this sample, this clone turned up a few times. The J gene is TRBJ2-7, the V gene TRBV7-9; D possibly corresponds to TRBD1 (6 bases). The germline V gene encodes CDR1 SEHNR and CDR2 FQNEAQ (reference sequence). The CDR3 extends over 13 amino acids. V lost 3 bases and J lost 2, with 8 bases in between. The CDR3 loop is CASSFDRTYEQYF. The CDR3 nucleotides are TGTGCCAGCAGCTTCGACAGGACCTACGAGCAGTACTTC.

This chain joins TRBV7-9 and TRBJ1-2, with unresolved D. Germline CDR1 is SEHNR and CDR2 is FQNEAQ (reference sequence). This CDR3 contains 12 residues. V lost 6 bases and J 4 bases, leaving 9 bases between the germline ends. CDR3 in amino acids: CASRYSSYGYTF. CDR3 DNA sequence: TGTGCCAGCAGGTACAGTTCCTATGGCTACACCTTC.

The genes are TRBV30 and TRBJ2-3; 8 bases match TRBD2. The V gene end was trimmed by 5 bases and the J gene end by 5 bases; junction bases not matched to a gene: 3. Germline V gene data show CDR1 as GTSNPN and CDR2 as SVGIG (reference sequence). The CDR3 has 12 residues. The CDR3 DNA reads as TGTGCCTGGGCCCGGGGGGGAGATACGCAGTATTTT. Protein sequence: CAWARGGDTQYF.

The gene calls are TRBV7-2 and TRBJ2-7, with TRBD2 matching over 15 bases. CDR3 length: 15 residues. CDR1 SGHTA and CDR2 FQGNSA come from the germline V gene. J was trimmed by 5 bases and V by 3 bases; bases with no gene match: 2. The CDR3 nucleotides are TGTGCCAGCAGCTTGGGACTAGCGGGGGGAAACGAGCAGTACTTC. This codes for CASSLGLAGGNEQYF.

The rearrangement joins TRBV5-6 to TRBJ1-1; D gene unclear. The CDR3 loop spans 14 amino acids. V was cut by 4 bases and J by 1 base, with 11 bases left in between. Germline CDR1 SGHDT, CDR2 YYEEEE. CDR3 amino acids: CASSLREGNTEAFF. CDR3 coding DNA: TGTGCCAGCAGCCTGAGGGAGGGGAACACTGAAGCTTTCTTT.

This clone showed up just a few times. The gene calls are TRBV27 and TRBJ2-5, with a weak D call TRBD1 (6 bases). Trimming stripped 6 bases from V and 9 bases from J, with 20 bases between. Germline V gene lookup returns CDR1 MNHEY and CDR2 SMNVEV (reference sequence). The CDR3 is made up of 14 amino acids. This chain's CDR3 is CASSRDTLLGAQYF. CDR3 sequence (DNA): TGTGCCAGCAGCCGGGACACCCTCTTAGGGGCCCAGTACTTC.

This clone was recorded a few times. The chain employs TRBV11-2 and TRBJ1-6; D might be TRBD1 (5 bases). V lost 0 bases and J 10 bases, leaving 10 bases between the germline ends. This CDR3 is built from 14 residues. Germline CDR1 and CDR2: SGHAT and FQNNGV. The CDR3, as DNA: TGTGCCAGCAGCTTAGAAGGGACTTTGTCACCCCTCCACTTT. Translating it yields CASSLEGTLSPLHF.

V is TRBV9 and J is TRBJ1-3; possibly TRBD1 for D (6 bases). Per germline, CDR1 SGDLS and CDR2 YYNGEE. V was clipped by 4 bases and J by 0 bases, with 11 bases between them. This CDR3 has 15 residues. Here the CDR3 reads CASSIQGNSGNTIYF. Written as DNA, the CDR3 is TGTGCCAGCAGCATCCAGGGGAACTCTGGAAACACCATATATTTT.

This clone was seen a few times. The chain recombines TRBV7-9 with TRBJ1-1; the match to TRBD1 covers 7 bases. The CDR3 covers 13 residues. Germline V gene lookup returns CDR1 SEHNR and CDR2 FQNEAQ (reference sequence). The trim removed 2 bases at V and 7 bases at J, leaving 4 bases unmatched. CDR3 sequence: CASSLPDRIEAFF. In DNA, the CDR3 is TGTGCCAGCAGCTTACCGGACAGGATTGAAGCTTTCTTT.

This clone showed up just a few times. This chain connects TRBV14 to TRBJ1-6, with D tentatively TRBD1 (5 bases). This CDR3 region has 16 residues. The V end lost 3 bases, the J end lost 8 bases, and 17 bases lay between the germline ends. Looked up from germline, CDR1 is SGHDN and CDR2 is FVKESK. This chain's CDR3 is CASSHKKGLSDSPLHF. CDR3 in DNA: TGTGCCAGCAGCCACAAAAAGGGGCTAAGTGATTCACCCCTCCACTTT.